This record covers a single TCR beta chain. Its specificity is unknown. This record comes from a study of PD-1 blockade in classical Hodgkin lymphoma. Study summary: It was nivolumab at 3 mg/kg, given intravenously every 2 weeks, that patients received.

Generated by immunoSEQ multiplex PCR, the TCRdb table keeps only in-frame clones and is missing some. The table includes tens of thousands of clones, more than 75% detected once. Each of the patients experienced relapse following autologous stem cell transplantation, and their brentuximab vedotin exposure differed. Notes on the study in general: Whereas CD4+ TCR diversity had risen significantly by C4D1, CD8+ TCR diversity had not. According to reports, newly diagnosed patients had lower baseline TCR diversity than healthy donors, and relapsed/refractory patients had lower baseline TCR diversity still.

Germline V gene data show CDR1 as SSHAT and CDR2 as FNYEAQ (reference sequence). The V end was cut by 8 bases, the J end by 3 bases, with 16 bases between. The CDR3 totals 14 residues. This specimen consisted of peripheral blood mononuclear cells (PBMCs), obtained before the second cycle of nivolumab. The chain is built from TRBV7-7 and TRBJ2-5, with D tentatively TRBD1 or TRBD2 (5 bases each). The TCR sequence derives from a human donor with classical Hodgkin lymphoma. CDR3 sequence (DNA): TGTGCCAGCCCGGGGCTAAGGTCGAAAGAGACCCAGTACTTC. This gives the protein CASPGLRSKETQYF.